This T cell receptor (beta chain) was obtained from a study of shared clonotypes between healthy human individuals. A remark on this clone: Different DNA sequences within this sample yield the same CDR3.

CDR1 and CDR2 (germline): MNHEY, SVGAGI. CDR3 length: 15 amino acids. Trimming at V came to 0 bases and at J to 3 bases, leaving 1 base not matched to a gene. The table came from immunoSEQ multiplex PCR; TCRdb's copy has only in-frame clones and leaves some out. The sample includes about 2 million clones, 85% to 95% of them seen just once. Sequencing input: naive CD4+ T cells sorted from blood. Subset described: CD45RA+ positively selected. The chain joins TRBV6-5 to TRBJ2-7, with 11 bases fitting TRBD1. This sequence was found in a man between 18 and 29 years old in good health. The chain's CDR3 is CASSYSGTGGYEQYF. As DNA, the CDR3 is TGTGCCAGCAGTTACTCAGGGACAGGGGGCTACGAGCAGTACTTC.